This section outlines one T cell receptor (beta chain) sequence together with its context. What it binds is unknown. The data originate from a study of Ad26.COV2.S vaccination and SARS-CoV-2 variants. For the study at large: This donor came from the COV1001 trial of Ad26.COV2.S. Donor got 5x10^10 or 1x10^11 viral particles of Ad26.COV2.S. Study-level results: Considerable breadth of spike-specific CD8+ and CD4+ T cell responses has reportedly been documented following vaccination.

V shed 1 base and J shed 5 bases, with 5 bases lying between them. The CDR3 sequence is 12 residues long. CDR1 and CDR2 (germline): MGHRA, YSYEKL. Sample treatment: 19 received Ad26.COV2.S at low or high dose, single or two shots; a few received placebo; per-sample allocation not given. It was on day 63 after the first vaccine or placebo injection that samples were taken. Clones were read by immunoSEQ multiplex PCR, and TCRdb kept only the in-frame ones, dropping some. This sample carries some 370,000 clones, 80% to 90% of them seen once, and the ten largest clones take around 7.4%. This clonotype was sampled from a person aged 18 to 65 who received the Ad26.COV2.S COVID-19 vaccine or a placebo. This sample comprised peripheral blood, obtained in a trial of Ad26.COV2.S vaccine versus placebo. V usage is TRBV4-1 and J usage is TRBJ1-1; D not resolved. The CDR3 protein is CASSQGRTEAFF. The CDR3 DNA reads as TGCGCCAGCAGCCAAGGACGGACTGAAGCTTTCTTT.